This TCR beta chain was retrieved from a study of tumor-infiltrating lymphocytes in primary liver carcinoma. Study-level results: The difference in top-250-clone fraction between tumors and blood was significant, favoring tumors (p = 0.039).

Comments on this clonotype: Its target is not known.

Priming with a constant-region primer yielded TCR beta cDNA from 450 to 600 ng total RNA. Libraries for TCR beta were built through three nested multiplex PCR rounds, which together made up a slightly modified ARM-PCR procedure. MiXCR, applied by TCRdb to the multiplex PCR reads, yields one record per CDR3 protein. The table shows 100,000 or so distinct CDR3 sequences, with around 80% occurring only once. Bulk tissue was left unsorted, and RNA and DNA were co-extracted from 20-30 mg of it. This TCR was recovered from a man aged 35-49 years with primary liver carcinoma and hepatitis B virus infection. The source material was liver tumor tissue from sampling region 3. Subset given: tumor region T3, left-lateral pole.

The CDR3 loop reads CASSQSASGSYEQYF. The CDR3 DNA follows: TGTGCCAGCAGCCAGAGCGCTAGCGGGAGCTACGAGCAGTACTTC. The chain recombines TRBV4-2 with TRBJ2-7, with 10 bases lining up with TRBD2. CDR3 size: 15 residues. The V gene end was trimmed by 3 bases and the J gene end by 3 bases; junction bases not matched to a gene: 5. Germline values: CDR1 LGHNA, CDR2 YNFKEQ.